Following are 8 T cell receptor beta chains from one sample sequenced in a study of chemoradiotherapy in HPV16-positive cancers. The table came from immunoSEQ multiplex PCR; TCRdb's copy has only in-frame clones and leaves some out. Of approximately 11,000 clones detected, around 66% appear once; the ten largest clones hold 11% to 15%. Sample acquisition took place from a patient who underwent chemoradiotherapy. Receptors originate from a human donor with HPV-associated anogenital cancer.

This sequence joins TRBV7-9 and TRBJ2-4; tentative D call: TRBD1 (6 bases). Per germline, CDR1 SEHNR and CDR2 FQNEAQ (reference sequence). This CDR3 is 14 amino acids long. For the CDR3, the DNA is TGTGCGACCCACAGGGCTGAGGGCAAAAACATTCAGTACTTC. Translation: CATHRAEGKNIQYF.

The V gene is TRBV30, the J gene TRBJ1-2; TRBD1 agrees at 7 bases. This CDR3 has 15 amino acids. With 0 bases clipped from V and 8 bases from J, the junction kept 12 bases outside the gene matches. Germline lookup yields CDR1 GTSNPN and CDR2 SVGIG (reference sequence). The CDR3 nucleotides are TGTGCCTGGAGTGTAGTCCGTGGAGGGGGCGAGGGCTACACCTTC. Its translation is CAWSVVRGGGEGYTF.

This sequence joins TRBV5-4 and TRBJ2-3, with 10 bases identical to TRBD1. Losses at the gene ends were 6 bases for V and 1 base for J; bases not matched to a gene: 8. Germline V CDR1 and CDR2: SGHNT, YYREEE (reference sequence). This CDR3 has 16 amino acids. DNA of the CDR3: TGTGCCAGCACCACACCCGGGACAGGGGGCACAGATACGCAGTATTTT. Its protein is CASTTPGTGGTDTQYF.

This clone has only one observation. The chain uses TRBV2 and TRBJ2-3, with no clear D. Germline V gene lookup returns CDR1 SNHLY and CDR2 FYNNEI. The length of the CDR3 is 16 residues. Trimming removed 3 bases at V and 0 bases at J, with 13 bases between. This CDR3 is CASSDNPRVSTDTQYF. The CDR3 DNA follows: TGTGCCAGCAGTGATAATCCCCGGGTCAGCACAGATACGCAGTATTTT.

The CDR3 coding sequence is TGTGCCAGTAGTATTTCAGGGCTTAGCACAGATACGCAGTATTTT. This gives the protein CASSISGLSTDTQYF. The chain employs TRBV19 and TRBJ2-3, with D perhaps matching TRBD1 (5 bases). From germline, CDR1 is LNHDA and CDR2 SQIVND (reference sequence). Trimming took 3 bases from V and 0 from J, leaving 10 bases between them. This CDR3 spans 15 amino acids.

The chain uses TRBV6-4 and TRBJ1-5; D ambiguous. Germline assignment: CDR1 MRHNA and CDR2 SNTAGT. V lost 5 bases and J lost 2, with 10 bases in between. The CDR3 is 14 amino acids. This CDR3 reads CASSPSPGNQPQHF. The CDR3 bases are TGTGCCAGCAGTCCCAGTCCTGGCAATCAGCCCCAGCATTTT.

Here the CDR3 DNA reads TGTGCCAGCACAAGGGGGCCATCCCCCTATGGCTACACCTTC. Amino acids: CASTRGPSPYGYTF. This sequence joins TRBV21-1 and TRBJ1-2; TRBD1, the D gene given by the table, was not confirmed from the DNA. TRBV21-1 constitutes a pseudogene. The CDR3 loop spans 14 amino acids.

The rearrangement links TRBV7-2 to TRBJ2-6; D might be TRBD1 (5 bases). This CDR3 contains 19 residues. Between the trimmed V and J ends, which lost 1 base and 0 bases, there was a span of 16 bases. Germline V CDR1 and CDR2: SGHTA, FQGNSA. The DNA of the CDR3 is TGTGCCAGCAGCTTAGAACAAGTGACAGCACGCTCTGGGGCCAACGTCCTGACTTTC. This encodes CASSLEQVTARSGANVLTF.